This T cell receptor (beta chain) was retrieved from a study of cytomegalovirus exposure and HLA in healthy donors. The PCR used 60 Vbeta and 13 Jbeta primers. Assay: immunoSEQ multiplex PCR; the TCRdb copy retains only in-frame clones and omits some. In the table there are over 100,000 clones, approximately 64% of which are singletons. The V gene's germline CDR1 is SGHDT and CDR2 YYEEEE. V lost 5 bases and J lost 2, with 11 bases in between. CDR3 length equals 14 residues. This receptor was taken from a middle-aged woman in good health and CMV-seronegative. The specimen sequenced was PBMCs. The chain combines TRBV5-6 with TRBJ1-5, with D unresolved. The CDR3 nucleotides are TGTGCCAGCAGTCTTTCGCAGGGCAATCAGCCCCAGCATTTT. This translates into CASSLSQGNQPQHF.